This T cell receptor beta chain appears in the sequencing data of a study of T cell responses to AZD1222 COVID-19 vaccine. General observations from the study: Variant regions that are unmutated are reportedly the target of nearly half of spike-specific TCRs. AZD1222 recipients seropositive at baseline numbered only five to seven. Vaccination with two AZD1222 doses was followed by a rise in Spike-specific TCR breadth and depth.

Germline CDR1 and CDR2: SGHVS and FNYEAQ. Between the trimmed V and J ends, which lost 2 bases and 7 bases, there was a span of 15 bases. The CDR3 is 16 residues long. Only in-frame clones appear in the TCRdb table, and some are missing; sequencing was by immunoSEQ multiplex PCR. Altogether about 180,000 clones are present, under 95% being singletons, with the ten largest covering around 1.5%. About this clone: Its antigen remains unidentified.

This sequence originates from an adult who received the AZD1222 COVID-19 vaccine. This chain joins TRBV7-6 and TRBJ1-6; the D is unclear. The sample here was peripheral blood, taken 28 days after the second AZD1222 dose. This chain's CDR3 is CASSLLAEDSNSPLHF. CDR3 nucleotides: TGTGCCAGCAGCTTACTTGCCGAGGACTCAAATTCACCCCTCCACTTT.